This entry describes one T cell receptor beta chain. Its antigen is undetermined. From germline, CDR1 is SEHNR and CDR2 FQNEAQ (reference sequence). This CDR3 spans 14 amino acids. V shed 5 bases and J shed 7 bases, with 15 bases lying between them. The data originate from a study of shared clonotypes between healthy human individuals. Study results and limitations: Represented diversity, genetic and exposure-history alike, was limited by few donors. Naive subsets generally exceeded memory subsets in estimated richness.

The DNA input per sorted-subset replicate PCR was roughly 210 ng, corresponding to 32,000 or so T cell genomes. The repertoire was sequenced with immunoSEQ multiplex PCR; TCRdb's copy has only in-frame clones and lacks some. Here the sample spans roughly 2.2 million clones, roughly 90% being singletons. The sample consisted of naive CD4+ T cells from PBMCs. Described subset: CD45RA+ positively selected. This receptor was identified in a man younger than 35 in good health. Some clones in this sample may be carry-over from other donors' samples. The chain joins TRBV7-9 to TRBJ2-1; D is unresolved. CDR3 in DNA: TGTGCCAGCAGCCCTCCTGTACTTCAAAATGAGCAGTTCTTC. It yields the protein CASSPPVLQNEQFF.